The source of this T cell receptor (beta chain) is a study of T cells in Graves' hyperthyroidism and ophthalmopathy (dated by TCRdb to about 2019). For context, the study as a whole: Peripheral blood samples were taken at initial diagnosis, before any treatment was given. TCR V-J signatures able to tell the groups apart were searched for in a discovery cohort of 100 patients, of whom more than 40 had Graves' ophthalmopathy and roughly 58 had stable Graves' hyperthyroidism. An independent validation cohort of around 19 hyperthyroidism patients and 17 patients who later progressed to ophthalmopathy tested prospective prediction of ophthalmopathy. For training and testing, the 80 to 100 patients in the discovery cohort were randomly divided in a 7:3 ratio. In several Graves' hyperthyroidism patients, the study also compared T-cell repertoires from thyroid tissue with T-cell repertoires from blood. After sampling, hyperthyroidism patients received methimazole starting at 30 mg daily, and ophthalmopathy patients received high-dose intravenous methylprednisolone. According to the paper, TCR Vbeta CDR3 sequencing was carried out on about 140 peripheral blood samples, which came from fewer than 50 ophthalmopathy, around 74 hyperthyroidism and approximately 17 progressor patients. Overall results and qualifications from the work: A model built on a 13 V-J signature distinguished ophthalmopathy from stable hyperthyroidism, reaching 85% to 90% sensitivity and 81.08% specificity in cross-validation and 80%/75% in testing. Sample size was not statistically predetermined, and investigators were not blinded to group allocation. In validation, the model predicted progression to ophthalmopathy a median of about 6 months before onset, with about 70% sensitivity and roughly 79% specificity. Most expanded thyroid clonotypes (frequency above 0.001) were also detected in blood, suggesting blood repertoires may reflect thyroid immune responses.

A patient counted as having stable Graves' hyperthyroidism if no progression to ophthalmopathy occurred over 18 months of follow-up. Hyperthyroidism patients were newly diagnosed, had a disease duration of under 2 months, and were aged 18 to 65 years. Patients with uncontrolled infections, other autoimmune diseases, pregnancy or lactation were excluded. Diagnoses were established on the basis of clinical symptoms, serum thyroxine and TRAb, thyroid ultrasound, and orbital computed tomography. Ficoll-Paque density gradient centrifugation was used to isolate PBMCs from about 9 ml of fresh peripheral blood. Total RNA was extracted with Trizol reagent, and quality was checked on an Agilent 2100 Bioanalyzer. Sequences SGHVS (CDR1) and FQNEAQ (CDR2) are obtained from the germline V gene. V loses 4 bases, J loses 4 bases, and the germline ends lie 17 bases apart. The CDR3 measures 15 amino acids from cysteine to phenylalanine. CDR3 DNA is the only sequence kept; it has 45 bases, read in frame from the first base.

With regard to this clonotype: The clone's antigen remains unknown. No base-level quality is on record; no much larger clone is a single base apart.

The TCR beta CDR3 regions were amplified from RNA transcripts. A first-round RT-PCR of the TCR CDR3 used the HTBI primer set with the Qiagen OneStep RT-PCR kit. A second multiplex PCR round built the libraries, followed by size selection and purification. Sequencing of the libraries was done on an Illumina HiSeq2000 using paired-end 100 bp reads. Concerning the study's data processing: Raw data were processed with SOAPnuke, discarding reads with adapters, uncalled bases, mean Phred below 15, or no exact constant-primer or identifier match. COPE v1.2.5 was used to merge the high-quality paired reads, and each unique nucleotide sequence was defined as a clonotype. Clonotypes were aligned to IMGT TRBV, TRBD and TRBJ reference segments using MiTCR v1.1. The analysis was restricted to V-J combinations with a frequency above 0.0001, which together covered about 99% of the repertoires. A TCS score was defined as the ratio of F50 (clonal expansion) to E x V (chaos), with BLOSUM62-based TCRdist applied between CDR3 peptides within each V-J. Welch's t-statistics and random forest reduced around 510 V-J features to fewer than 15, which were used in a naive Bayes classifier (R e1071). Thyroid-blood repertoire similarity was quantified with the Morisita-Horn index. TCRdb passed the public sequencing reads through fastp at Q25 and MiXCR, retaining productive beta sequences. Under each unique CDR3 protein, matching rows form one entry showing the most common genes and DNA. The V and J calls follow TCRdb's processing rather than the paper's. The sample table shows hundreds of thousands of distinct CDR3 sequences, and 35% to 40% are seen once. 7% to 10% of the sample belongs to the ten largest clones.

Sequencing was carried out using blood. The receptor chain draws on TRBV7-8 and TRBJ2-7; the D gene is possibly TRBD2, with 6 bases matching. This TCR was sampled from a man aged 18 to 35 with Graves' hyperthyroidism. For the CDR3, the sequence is CASSSTPGLLYEQYF. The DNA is TGTGCCAGCAGCTCAACTCCGGGACTTCTTTACGAGCAGTACTTC.